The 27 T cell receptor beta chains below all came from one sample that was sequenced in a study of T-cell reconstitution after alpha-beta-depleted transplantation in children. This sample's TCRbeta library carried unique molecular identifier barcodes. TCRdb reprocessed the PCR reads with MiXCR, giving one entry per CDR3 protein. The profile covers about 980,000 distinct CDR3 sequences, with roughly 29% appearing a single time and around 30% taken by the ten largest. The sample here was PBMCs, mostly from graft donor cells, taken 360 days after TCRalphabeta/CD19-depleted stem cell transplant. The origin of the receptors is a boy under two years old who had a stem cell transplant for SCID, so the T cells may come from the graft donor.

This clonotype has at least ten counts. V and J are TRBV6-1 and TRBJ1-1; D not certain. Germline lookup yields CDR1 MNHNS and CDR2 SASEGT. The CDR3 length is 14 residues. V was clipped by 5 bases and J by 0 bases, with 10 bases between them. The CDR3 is CASSRTVLNTEAFF. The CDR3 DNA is TGTGCCAGCAGTCGAACGGTCTTGAACACTGAAGCTTTCTTT.

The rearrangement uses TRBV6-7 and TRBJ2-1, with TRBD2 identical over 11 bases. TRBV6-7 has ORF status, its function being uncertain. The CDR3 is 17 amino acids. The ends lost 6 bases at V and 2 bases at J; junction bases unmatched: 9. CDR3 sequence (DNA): TGTGCCAGCAGCCCAAATAGCGGGGGGGCCGCCTACAATGAGCAGTTCTTC. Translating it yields CASSPNSGGAAYNEQFF.

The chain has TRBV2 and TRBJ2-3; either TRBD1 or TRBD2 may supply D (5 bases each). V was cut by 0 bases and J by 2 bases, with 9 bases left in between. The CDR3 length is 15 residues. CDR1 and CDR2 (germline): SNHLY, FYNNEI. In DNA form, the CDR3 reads TGTGCCAGCAGTGAAGCGGGACCGCCCACAGATACGCAGTATTTT. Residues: CASSEAGPPTDTQYF.

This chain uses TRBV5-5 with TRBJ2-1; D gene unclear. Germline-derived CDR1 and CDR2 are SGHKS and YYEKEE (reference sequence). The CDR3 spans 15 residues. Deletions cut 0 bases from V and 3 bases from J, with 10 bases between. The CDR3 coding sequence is TGTGCCAGCAGCTTGGCTGGGGTTGGCTACAATGAGCAGTTCTTC. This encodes CASSLAGVGYNEQFF.

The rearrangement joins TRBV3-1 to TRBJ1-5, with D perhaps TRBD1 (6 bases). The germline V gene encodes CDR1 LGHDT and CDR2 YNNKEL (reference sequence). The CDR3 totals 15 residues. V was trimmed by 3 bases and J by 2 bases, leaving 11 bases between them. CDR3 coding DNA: TGTGCCAGCAGCCAGGGGGCCGTGGGCAATCAGCCCCAGCATTTT. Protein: CASSQGAVGNQPQHF.

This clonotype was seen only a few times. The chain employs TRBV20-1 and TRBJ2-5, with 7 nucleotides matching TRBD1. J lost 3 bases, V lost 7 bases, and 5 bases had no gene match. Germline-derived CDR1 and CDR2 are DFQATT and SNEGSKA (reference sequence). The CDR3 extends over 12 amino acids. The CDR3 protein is CSGKGGKETQYF. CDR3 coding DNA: TGCAGTGGAAAAGGGGGCAAAGAGACCCAGTACTTC.

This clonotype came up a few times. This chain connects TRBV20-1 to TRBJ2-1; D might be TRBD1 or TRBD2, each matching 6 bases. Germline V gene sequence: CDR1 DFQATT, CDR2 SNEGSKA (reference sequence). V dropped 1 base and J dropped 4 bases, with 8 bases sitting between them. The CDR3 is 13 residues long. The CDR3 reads CSARGGGYNEQFF. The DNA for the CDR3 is TGCAGTGCTAGAGGAGGGGGGTACAATGAGCAGTTCTTC.

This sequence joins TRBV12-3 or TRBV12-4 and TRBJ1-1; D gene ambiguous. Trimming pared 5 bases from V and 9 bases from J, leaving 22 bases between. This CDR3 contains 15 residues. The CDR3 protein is CASSLSGDELVKAFF. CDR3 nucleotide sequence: TGTGCCAGCAGTCTATCCGGGGATGAATTGGTTAAAGCTTTCTTT.

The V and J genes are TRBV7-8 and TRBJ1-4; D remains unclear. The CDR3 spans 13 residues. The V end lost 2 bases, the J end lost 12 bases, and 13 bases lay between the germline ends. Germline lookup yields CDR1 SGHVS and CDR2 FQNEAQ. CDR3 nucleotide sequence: TGTGCCAGCAGCTTACCCGTGAAGGGAGAACTGTTTTTT. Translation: CASSLPVKGELFF.

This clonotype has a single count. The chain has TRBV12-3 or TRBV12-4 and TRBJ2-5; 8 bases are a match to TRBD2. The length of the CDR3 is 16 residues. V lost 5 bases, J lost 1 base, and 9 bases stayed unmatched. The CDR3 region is CASSPRTSTIQETQYF. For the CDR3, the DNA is TGTGCCAGCAGTCCCCGGACTAGCACCATCCAAGAGACCCAGTACTTC.

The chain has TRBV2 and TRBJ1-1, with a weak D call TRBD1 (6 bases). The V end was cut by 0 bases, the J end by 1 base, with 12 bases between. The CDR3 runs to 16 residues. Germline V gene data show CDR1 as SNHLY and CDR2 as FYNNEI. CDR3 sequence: CASSEAQGRGNTEAFF. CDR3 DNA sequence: TGTGCCAGCAGTGAAGCGCAAGGCAGGGGGAACACTGAAGCTTTCTTT.

The CDR3 DNA is TGTGCCACCAGTGATTCTCGACCGGGCCCTGGAAACACCATATATTTT. Translation gives CATSDSRPGPGNTIYF. The chain couples TRBV24-1 to TRBJ1-3; no firm D call. CDR3 length: 16 residues. V gave up 2 bases and J gave up 2 bases, with 12 bases separating them. Germline values: CDR1 KGHDR, CDR2 SFDVKD.

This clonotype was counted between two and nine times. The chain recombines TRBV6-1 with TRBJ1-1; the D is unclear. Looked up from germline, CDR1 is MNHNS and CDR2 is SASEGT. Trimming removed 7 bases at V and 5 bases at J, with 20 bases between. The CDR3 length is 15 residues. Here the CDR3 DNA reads TGTGCCAGCATCTCCCCGGGCGTCATGAGGACTGAAGCTTTCTTT. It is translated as CASISPGVMRTEAFF.

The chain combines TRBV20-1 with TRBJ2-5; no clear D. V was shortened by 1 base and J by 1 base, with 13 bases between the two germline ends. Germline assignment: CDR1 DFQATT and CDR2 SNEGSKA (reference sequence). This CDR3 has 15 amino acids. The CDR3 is CSARGHLGRQETQYF. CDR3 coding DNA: TGCAGTGCTAGAGGCCATTTGGGTCGCCAAGAGACCCAGTACTTC.

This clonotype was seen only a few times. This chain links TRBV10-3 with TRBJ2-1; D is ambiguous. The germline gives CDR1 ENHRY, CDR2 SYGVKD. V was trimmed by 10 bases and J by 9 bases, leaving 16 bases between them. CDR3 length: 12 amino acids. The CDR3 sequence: CATRELGSEQFF. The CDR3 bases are TGTGCCACCCGTGAGCTGGGAAGTGAGCAGTTCTTC.

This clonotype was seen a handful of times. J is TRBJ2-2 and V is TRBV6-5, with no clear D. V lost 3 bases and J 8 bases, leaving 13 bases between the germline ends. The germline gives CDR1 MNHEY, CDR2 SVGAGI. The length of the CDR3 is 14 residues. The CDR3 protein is CASSYNFESGELFF. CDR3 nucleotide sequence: TGTGCCAGCAGTTATAATTTTGAGTCGGGGGAGCTGTTTTTT.

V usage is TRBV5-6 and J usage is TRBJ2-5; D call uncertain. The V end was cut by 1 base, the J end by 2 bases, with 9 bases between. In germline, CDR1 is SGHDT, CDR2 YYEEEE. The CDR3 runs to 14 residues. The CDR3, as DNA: TGTGCCAGCAGCTTGTCAAGAGCGCAAGAGACCCAGTACTTC. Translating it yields CASSLSRAQETQYF.

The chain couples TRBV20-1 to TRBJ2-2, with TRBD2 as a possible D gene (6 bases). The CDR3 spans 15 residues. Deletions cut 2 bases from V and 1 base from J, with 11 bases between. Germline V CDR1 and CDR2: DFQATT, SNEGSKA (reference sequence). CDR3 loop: CSARTNGGNTGELFF. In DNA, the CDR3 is TGCAGTGCTAGAACCAACGGGGGGAACACCGGGGAGCTGTTTTTT.

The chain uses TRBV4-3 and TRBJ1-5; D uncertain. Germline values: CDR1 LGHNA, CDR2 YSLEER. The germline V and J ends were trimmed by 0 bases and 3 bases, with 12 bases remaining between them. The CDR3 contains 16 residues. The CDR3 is CASSQDPGFVNQPQHF. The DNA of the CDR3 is TGCGCCAGCAGCCAAGATCCGGGTTTTGTCAATCAGCCCCAGCATTTT.

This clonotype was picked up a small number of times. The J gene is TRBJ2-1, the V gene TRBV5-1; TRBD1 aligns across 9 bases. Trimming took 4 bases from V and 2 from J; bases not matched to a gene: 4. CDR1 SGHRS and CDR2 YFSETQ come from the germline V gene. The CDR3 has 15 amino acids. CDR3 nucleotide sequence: TGCGCCAGCAGCAGGACAGGGGAGCCCTACAATGAGCAGTTCTTC. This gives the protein CASSRTGEPYNEQFF.

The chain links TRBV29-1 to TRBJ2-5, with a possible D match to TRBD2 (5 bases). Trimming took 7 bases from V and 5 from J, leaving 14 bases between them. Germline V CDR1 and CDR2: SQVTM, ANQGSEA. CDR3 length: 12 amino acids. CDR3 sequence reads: CSAGRVGETQYF. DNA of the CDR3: TGCAGCGCTGGGCGGGTCGGGGAGACCCAGTACTTC. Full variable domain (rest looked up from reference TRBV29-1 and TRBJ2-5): SAVISQKPSRDICQRGTSLTIQCQVDSQVTMMFWYRQQPGQSLTLIATANQGSEATYESGFVIDKFPISRPNLTFSTLTVSNMSPEDSSIYLCSAGRVGETQYFGPGTRLLVL.

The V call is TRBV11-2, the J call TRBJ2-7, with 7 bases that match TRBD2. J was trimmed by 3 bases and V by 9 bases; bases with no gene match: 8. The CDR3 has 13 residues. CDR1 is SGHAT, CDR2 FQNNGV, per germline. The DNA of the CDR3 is TGTGCCAGTACTAGCGTGGGAAGCTACGAGCAGTACTTC. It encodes CASTSVGSYEQYF. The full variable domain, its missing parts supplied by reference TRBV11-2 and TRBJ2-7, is EAGVAQSPRYKIIEKRQSVAFWCNPISGHATLYWYQQILGQGPKLLIQFQNNGVVDDSQLPKDRFSAERLKGVDSTLKIQPAKLEDSAVYLCASTSVGSYEQYFGPGTRLTVT.

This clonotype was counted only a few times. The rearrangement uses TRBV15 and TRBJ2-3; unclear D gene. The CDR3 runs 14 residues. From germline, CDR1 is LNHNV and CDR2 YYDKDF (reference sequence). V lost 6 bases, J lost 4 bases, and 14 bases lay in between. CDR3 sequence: CATREGRAPDTQYF. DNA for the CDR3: TGTGCCACCAGGGAAGGTCGGGCCCCAGATACGCAGTATTTT. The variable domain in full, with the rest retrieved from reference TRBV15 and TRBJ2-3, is DAMVIQNPRYQVTQFGKPVTLSCSQTLNHNVMYWYQQKSSQAPKLLFHYYDKDFNNEADTPDNFQSRRPNTSFCFLDIRSPGLGDTAMYLCATREGRAPDTQYFGPGTRLTVL.

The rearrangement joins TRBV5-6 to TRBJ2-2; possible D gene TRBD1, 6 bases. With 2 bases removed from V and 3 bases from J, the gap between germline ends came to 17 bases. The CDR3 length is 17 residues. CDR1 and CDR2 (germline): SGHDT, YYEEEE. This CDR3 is CASSFRRYSGDTGELFF. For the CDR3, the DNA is TGTGCCAGCAGCTTCCGACGCTACTCAGGGGACACCGGGGAGCTGTTTTTT.

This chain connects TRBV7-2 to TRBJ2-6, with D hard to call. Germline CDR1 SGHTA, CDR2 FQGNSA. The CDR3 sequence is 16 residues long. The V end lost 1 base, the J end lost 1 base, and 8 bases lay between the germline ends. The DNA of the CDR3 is TGTGCCAGCAGCTTAGTGACATCGTCTGGGGCCAACGTCCTGACTTTC. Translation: CASSLVTSSGANVLTF.

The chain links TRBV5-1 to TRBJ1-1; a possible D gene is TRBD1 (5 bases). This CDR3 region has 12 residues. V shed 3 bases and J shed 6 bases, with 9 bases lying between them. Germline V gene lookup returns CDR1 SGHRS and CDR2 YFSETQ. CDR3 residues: CASSSGGAEAFF. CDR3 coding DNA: TGCGCCAGCAGCTCCGGGGGGGCTGAAGCTTTCTTT.

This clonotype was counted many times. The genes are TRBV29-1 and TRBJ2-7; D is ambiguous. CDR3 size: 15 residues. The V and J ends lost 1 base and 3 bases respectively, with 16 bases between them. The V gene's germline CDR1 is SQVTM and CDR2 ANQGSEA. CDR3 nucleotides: TGCAGCGTTGAAGGTCAGGTCGGCTTAAACTACGAGCAGTACTTC. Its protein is CSVEGQVGLNYEQYF.